The present TCR beta chain was sequenced within a study of shared clonotypes between healthy human individuals. Assay used: immunoSEQ multiplex PCR; TCRdb lists only in-frame clones, some missing. The data contain some 2,100,000 clones, around 95% of them seen just once; the ten biggest clones take up less than 0.15%. The CDR3 covers 15 residues. Germline V gene sequence: CDR1 SEHNR, CDR2 FQNEAQ (reference sequence). The J segment lost 8 bases and the V segment lost 1 base, leaving 5 bases of the junction unmatched. The source material was naive CD4+ T cells sorted from blood. Subset given: CD45RA+ positively selected. The rearrangement links TRBV7-9 to TRBJ1-4, with TRBD1 matching 9 bases. This TCR was recovered from a young man in good health. CDR3 sequence reads: CASSLGDREEEKLFF. As DNA, the CDR3 is TGTGCCAGCAGCTTAGGGGACAGGGAGGAAGAAAAACTGTTTTTT.